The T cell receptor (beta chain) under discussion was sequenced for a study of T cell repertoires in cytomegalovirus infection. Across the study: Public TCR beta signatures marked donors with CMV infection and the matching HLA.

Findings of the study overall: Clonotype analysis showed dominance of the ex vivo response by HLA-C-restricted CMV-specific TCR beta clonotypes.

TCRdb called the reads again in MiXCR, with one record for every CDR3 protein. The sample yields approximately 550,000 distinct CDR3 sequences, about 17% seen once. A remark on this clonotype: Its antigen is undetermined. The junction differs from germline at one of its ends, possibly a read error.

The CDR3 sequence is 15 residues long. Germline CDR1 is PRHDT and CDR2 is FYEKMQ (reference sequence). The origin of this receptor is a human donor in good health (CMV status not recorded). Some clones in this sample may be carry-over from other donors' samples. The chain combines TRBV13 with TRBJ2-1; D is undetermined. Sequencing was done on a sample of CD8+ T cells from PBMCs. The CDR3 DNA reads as TGTGCCAGCAGCCCACCTTCAAGCTCCTACAATGATCAGTTCTTC. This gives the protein CASSPPSSSYNDQFF. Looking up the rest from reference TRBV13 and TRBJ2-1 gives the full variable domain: AAGVIQSPRHLIKEKRETATLKCYPIPRHDTVYWYQQGPGQDPQFLISFYEKMQSDKGSIPDRFSAQQFSDYHSELNMSSLELGDSALYFCASSPPSSSYNDQFFGPGTRLTVL.